This TCR beta chain was found in a study of cytomegalovirus exposure and HLA in healthy donors. The V and J ends lost 6 bases and 1 base respectively, with 13 bases between them. The length of the CDR3 is 15 residues. Germline V gene sequence: CDR1 SNHLY, CDR2 FYNNEI. In regard to this clone: Its antigen is not known. Other DNA sequences from this sample encode an identical CDR3 as well.

Study observations and caveats: Accurate prediction of most subjects' HLA-A and HLA-B alleles from TCR beta sequences was reported.

With 60 Vbeta and 13 Jbeta primers, the PCR was carried out. Clones were sequenced by immunoSEQ multiplex PCR, and TCRdb holds only the in-frame ones, with some missing. The sample has fewer than 200,000 clones; around 77% are singletons. Sequenced: PBMCs. V gene TRBV2 combines with J gene TRBJ1-5, with a weak D call TRBD1 (6 bases). The receptor comes from a man aged 25 to 45 in good health and CMV-seropositive. The CDR3 coding sequence is TGTGCCAGCAGCGAACAGGGAGGGAGCAATCAGCCCCAGCATTTT. Its protein product is CASSEQGGSNQPQHF.